The rows below give T cell receptor beta chains drawn from one sample of a study of cytomegalovirus exposure and HLA in healthy donors. Sequenced by immunoSEQ multiplex PCR; TCRdb stores in-frame clones only, minus some. The data contain around 170,000 clones, 60% to 85% of them singletons. The sequenced sample was PBMCs. All receptors come from a middle-aged man in good health and CMV-seronegative. Each CDR3 is given without its conserved first and last residue. D genes are given only for firm matches. Clone sizes are given selectively: once, few, many, or a class where the clone is expanded.

j_call,clone_size,v_call,d_call,cdr3_aa
TRBJ2-2,-,TRBV4-3,-,ASSQVGGHTGELF
TRBJ2-1,-,TRBV4-1,TRBD2,ASSQDRTSGSPEFHEQF
TRBJ2-7,-,TRBV21-1,-,ASSFAGTGGIEQY
TRBJ1-2,few,TRBV19,-,ASRRAGDYGYT
TRBJ2-5,-,TRBV5-6,TRBD2,ASSAHPGTINQETQY
TRBJ2-2,-,TRBV4-2,TRBD2,ASSQEERGGVGELF
TRBJ1-2,-,TRBV29-1,-,SVDRRSYT
TRBJ1-4,-,TRBV15,-,ATSLLATNEKLF
TRBJ2-1,-,TRBV18,TRBD2,ASSRLAGLYNEQF
TRBJ2-2,-,TRBV7-2,TRBD2,ASSLDVLAVNTGELF
TRBJ2-5,-,TRBV5-1,TRBD2,ASSLTSGVGETQY
TRBJ2-7,-,TRBV7-9,-,ASSLVSAAYEQY
TRBJ1-5,once,TRBV6-1,-,ASSEAYGAREPQH
TRBJ2-2,-,TRBV6-1,-,ASISRGDTGELF
TRBJ1-1,-,TRBV29-1,-,SGTVVTEAF
TRBJ2-7,-,TRBV6-5,-,ASKQVYEQY
TRBJ2-5,-,TRBV5-1,TRBD2,ASSRIAGKEETQY
TRBJ1-1,-,TRBV6-6,-,ASWLGGLHMNTEAF
TRBJ2-3,-,TRBV7-6,TRBD1,ASSSYRGPDTQY
TRBJ1-2,-,TRBV27,-,ASSPGTAPVGYGYT
TRBJ2-3,once,TRBV29-1,TRBD1,SVGDRAVDTQY
TRBJ2-1,-,TRBV7-9,TRBD1,SSSPPRQGGKNEQF
TRBJ2-1,-,TRBV5-1,-,ASSGEGRYNEQF
TRBJ2-3,-,TRBV7-2,-,ASSLVSGDTQY
TRBJ2-7,-,TRBV7-2,-,ASSLEGSSYEQY
TRBJ2-2,-,TRBV27,-,ASRRANTGELF
TRBJ2-7,-,TRBV6-5,TRBD1,ASSFGQGVEQY
TRBJ2-5,-,TRBV7-3,TRBD2,ASSLRPLAGGGPQETQY
TRBJ2-7,-,TRBV2,TRBD2,ASRGTSFYEQY
TRBJ1-1,few,TRBV18,-,ASSPSESRRAEAF
TRBJ2-2,-,TRBV5-4,TRBD2,ASSPAGGLYRSGELF